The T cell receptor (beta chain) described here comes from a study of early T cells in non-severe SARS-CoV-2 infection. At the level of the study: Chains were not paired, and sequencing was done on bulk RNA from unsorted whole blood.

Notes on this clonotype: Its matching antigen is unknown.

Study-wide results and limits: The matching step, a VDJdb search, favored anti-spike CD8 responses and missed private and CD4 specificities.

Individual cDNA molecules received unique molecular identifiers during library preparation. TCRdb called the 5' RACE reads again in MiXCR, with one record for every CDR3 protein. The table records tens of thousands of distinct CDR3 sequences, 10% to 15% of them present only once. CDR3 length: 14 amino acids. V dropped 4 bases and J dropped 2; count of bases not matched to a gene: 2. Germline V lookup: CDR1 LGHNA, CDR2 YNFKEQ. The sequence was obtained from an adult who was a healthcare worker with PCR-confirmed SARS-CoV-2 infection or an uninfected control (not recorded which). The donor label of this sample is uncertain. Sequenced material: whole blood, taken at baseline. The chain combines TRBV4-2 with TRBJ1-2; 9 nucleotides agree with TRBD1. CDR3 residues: CASSRTGANYGYTF. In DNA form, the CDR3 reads TGTGCCAGCAGCCGGACAGGGGCGAACTATGGCTACACCTTC.